Listed here are 16 T cell receptor beta chains from one sample, sequenced in a study of cytomegalovirus exposure and HLA in healthy donors. The PCR contained 60 Vbeta and 13 Jbeta primers. Clones were sequenced by immunoSEQ multiplex PCR, and TCRdb holds only the in-frame ones, with some missing. The profile shows some 130,000 clones, 79% of them singletons. Sequencing was performed on PBMCs. These TCRs come from a female donor in good health and CMV-seronegative.

This sequence joins TRBV27 and TRBJ2-7; tentatively, D is TRBD2 (6 bases). CDR3 length equals 13 residues. The ends were cut back, 4 bases at V and 9 bases at J, with 16 bases in the middle. CDR1 MNHEY and CDR2 SMNVEV come from the germline V gene (reference sequence). As DNA, the CDR3 is TGTGCCAGCAGTTATCAGGCATTGGGGGGGCAGTACTTC. It codes for CASSYQALGGQYF.

The chain employs TRBV27 and TRBJ1-1; 10 nucleotides match TRBD1. The CDR3 contains 13 residues. Looked up from germline, CDR1 is MNHEY and CDR2 is SMNVEV (reference sequence). The trim removed 8 bases at V and 4 bases at J, leaving 4 bases unmatched. CDR3 DNA: TGTGCCAGCCTCCGGACAGGGGGCACTGAAGCTTTCTTT. Protein: CASLRTGGTEAFF.

The chain joins TRBV28 to TRBJ1-5; D gene ambiguous. Per the germline V gene, CDR1 is MDHEN and CDR2 is SYDVKM. The germline V and J ends were trimmed by 5 bases and 0 bases, with 11 bases remaining between them. This CDR3 contains 15 residues. CDR3: CASSASGDSNQPQHF. The CDR3 DNA follows: TGTGCCAGCAGTGCTTCCGGGGATAGCAATCAGCCCCAGCATTTT.

The chain couples TRBV10-2 to TRBJ2-1; D gene ambiguous. From germline, CDR1 is WSHSY and CDR2 SAAADI. The CDR3 runs 15 residues. Deletions cut 1 base from V and 0 bases from J, with 7 bases between. The CDR3 sequence: CASSELRSSYNEQFF. CDR3 nucleotides: TGCGCCAGCAGTGAGTTGCGAAGCTCCTACAATGAGCAGTTCTTC.

V usage is TRBV9 and J usage is TRBJ2-7; D is unresolved. Germline CDR1 SGDLS, CDR2 YYNGEE. The CDR3 extends over 14 amino acids. Trimming left V 0 bases short and J 0 bases short, with 7 bases between. Written as DNA, the CDR3 is TGTGCCAGCAGCGTAGGACTGAGCTCCTACGAGCAGTACTTC. The encoded protein is CASSVGLSSYEQYF. The full variable domain, completed using reference TRBV9 and TRBJ2-7, is DSGVTQTPKHLITATGQRVTLRCSPRSGDLSVYWYQQSLDQGLQFLIQYYNGEERAKGNILERFSAQQFPDLHSELNLSSLELGDSALYFCASSVGLSSYEQYFGPGTRLTVT.

The rearrangement joins TRBV19 to TRBJ1-2; D perhaps matches TRBD1 (6 bases). In germline, CDR1 is LNHDA, CDR2 SQIVND (reference sequence). The CDR3 is 15 amino acids. With 7 bases removed from V and 2 bases from J, the gap between germline ends came to 17 bases. The CDR3 DNA sequence: TGTGCCAGTACCCGCGGACAGTCTATAAACTATGGCTACACCTTC. It is translated as CASTRGQSINYGYTF.

This rearrangement joins TRBV11-3 to TRBJ1-2, with 9 nucleotides matching TRBD1. Germline V gives CDR1 SGHNT, CDR2 YENEEA. V was clipped by 5 bases and J by 6 bases; unmatched bases: 4. This CDR3 is built from 13 residues. The CDR3 coding sequence is TGTGCCAGCAGCCCCGGACAGGGGCATGGCTACACCTTC. The encoded protein is CASSPGQGHGYTF.

The CDR3 DNA reads as TGTGCCAGCAGTAGGCTAGCGGGAGGCAAAAACATTCAGTACTTC. Amino acids: CASSRLAGGKNIQYF. The gene calls are TRBV6-5 and TRBJ2-4, with 11 nucleotides matching TRBD2. Germline V CDR1 and CDR2: MNHEY, SVGAGI. The CDR3 extends over 15 amino acids. Trimming took 5 bases from V and 3 from J; bases not matched to a gene: 3.

The chain combines TRBV7-2 with TRBJ2-7, with D possibly being TRBD2 (6 bases). The CDR3 is 14 residues long. Germline V gene lookup returns CDR1 SGHTA and CDR2 FQGNSA. The V end lost 3 bases, the J end lost 2 bases, and 11 bases lay between the germline ends. The CDR3 DNA sequence: TGTGCCAGCAGCTTGGCGCTAGCGCCCTACGAGCAGTACTTC. It yields the protein CASSLALAPYEQYF.

Many counts were recorded for this clone. V usage is TRBV10-1 and J usage is TRBJ2-3; D uncertain. The germline V gene has CDR1 WNHNN and CDR2 SYGVQD (reference sequence). This CDR3 has 14 residues. Deletions cut 4 bases from V and 3 bases from J, with 11 bases between. The CDR3: CASSARSSTDTQYF. In nucleotides, the CDR3 is TGCGCCAGCAGTGCGCGGTCGTCTACAGATACGCAGTATTTT.

The genes are TRBV29-1 and TRBJ2-5, with D perhaps TRBD2 (6 bases). V was pared by 7 bases and J by 1 base, with 16 bases between. There are 14 residues in the CDR3. Germline CDR1 reads SQVTM; CDR2 reads ANQGSEA. The CDR3 coding sequence is TGCAGCGCGGCCGCGGGGCAGGGCCAAGAGACCCAGTACTTC. Translating gives CSAAAGQGQETQYF.

This clone has more than one count but fewer than ten. The chain carries TRBV6-1 and TRBJ1-1; 8 bases fit TRBD1. V dropped 10 bases and J dropped 0; count of bases not matched to a gene: 7. From germline, CDR1 is MNHNS and CDR2 SASEGT. The CDR3 has 14 residues. The DNA of the CDR3 is TGTGCCACTCGACAGGGGAAAATGAACACTGAAGCTTTCTTT. It yields the protein CATRQGKMNTEAFF.

DNA of the CDR3: TGTGCCAGCTCATCTCCGGGACAGGGGGCCGAGACCCAGTACTTC. It yields the protein CASSSPGQGAETQYF. The genes are TRBV18 and TRBJ2-5; 12 bases fit TRBD1. The junction had 6 bases not matched to a gene; V was cut back by 5 bases and J by 5 bases. The CDR3 is made up of 15 amino acids. Germline assignment: CDR1 KGHSH and CDR2 LQKENI. Filled out from reference TRBV18 and TRBJ2-5, the complete variable domain reads NAGVMQNPRHLVRRRGQEARLRCSPMKGHSHVYWYRQLPEEGLKFMVYLQKENIIDESGMPKERFSAEFPKEGPSILRIQQVVRGDSAAYFCASSSPGQGAETQYFGPGTRLLVL.

The J gene is TRBJ2-1, the V gene TRBV6-1, with TRBD2 as a possible D gene (6 bases). This CDR3 has 13 amino acids. In germline, CDR1 is MNHNS, CDR2 SASEGT. Between the trimmed V and J ends, which lost 3 bases and 4 bases, there was a span of 7 bases. CDR3 sequence (DNA): TGTGCCAGCAGTGAGACTAGGTACAATGAGCAGTTCTTC. It encodes CASSETRYNEQFF.

CDR3 sequence (DNA): TGTGCCAGCAGCCAAGAGGCCCGCGGCGGTAACTATGGCTACACCTTC. Residues: CASSQEARGGNYGYTF. The chain is built from TRBV14 and TRBJ1-2; D uncertain. The V end was cut by 0 bases, the J end by 1 base, with 12 bases between. Germline V lookup: CDR1 SGHDN, CDR2 FVKESK. The CDR3 has 16 residues.

The rearrangement uses TRBV7-2 and TRBJ2-3; 10 bases line up with TRBD2. CDR1 and CDR2 (germline): SGHTA, FQGNSA. V gave up 4 bases and J gave up 0 bases; unmatched junction bases: 7. The CDR3 spans 17 residues. The CDR3 region is CASSSQTSGDSTDTQYF. CDR3 DNA: TGTGCCAGCAGCTCCCAAACTAGCGGGGATAGCACAGATACGCAGTATTTT.